The 26 T cell receptor beta chains below come from one sample, sequenced in a study of blood T cell repertoires in COVID-19. This table comes from immunoSEQ multiplex PCR, and its TCRdb copy is limited to in-frame clones, with some not included. The data hold fewer than 500,000 clones, with 75% to 90% observed a single time. Material: PBMCs or T cells enriched from blood (not recorded which). These receptors all stem from a man aged 25 to 40 who had recovered from COVID-19.

The V call is TRBV12-3 or TRBV12-4, the J call TRBJ1-4; D is unclear. Deletions cut 8 bases from V and 6 bases from J, with 13 bases between. This CDR3 is 13 amino acids long. Here the CDR3 DNA reads TGTGCCAGCGCCGTCTCCTCGGATGAAAAACTGTTTTTT. Translated: CASAVSSDEKLFF.

The chain couples TRBV18 to TRBJ2-2, with D possibly being TRBD1 (6 bases). The CDR3 runs 14 residues. Germline-derived CDR1 and CDR2 are KGHSH and LQKENI. Trimming cost V 5 bases and J 2 bases, with 9 bases left between them. Here the CDR3 reads CASSKGVNTGELFF. Here the CDR3 DNA reads TGTGCCAGCTCAAAGGGGGTAAACACCGGGGAGCTGTTTTTT.

This chain links TRBV28 with TRBJ2-2; possibly TRBD2 for D (5 bases). The CDR3 has 14 residues. Germline CDR1 reads MDHEN; CDR2 reads SYDVKM. Trimming removed 8 bases from V and 5 bases from J, with 15 bases in between. Here the CDR3 DNA reads TGTGCCAGCCTCCCTACTAGTCCAACCGGGGAGCTGTTTTTT. Encoded protein: CASLPTSPTGELFF. The full variable domain, rest sourced from reference TRBV28 and TRBJ2-2, is DVKVTQSSRYLVKRTGEKVFLECVQDMDHENMFWYRQDPGLGLRLIYFSYDVKMKEKGDIPEGYSVSREKKERFSLILESASTNQTSMYLCASLPTSPTGELFFGEGSRLTVL.

As to this clone: Mismatch with germline at one junction end may stem from a read error. The V and J genes are TRBV19 and TRBJ1-4, with 7 bases fitting TRBD1. This CDR3 is 15 amino acids long. Germline V gene sequence: CDR1 LNHDA, CDR2 SQIVND (reference sequence). The CDR3 nucleotides read TGTGCCAGTAGAATAGCGGGACAGCATAATGAAAAACTGTTTTTT. It translates to CASRIAGQHNEKLFF.

This chain's CDR3 is CASSLGVGRGTTEAFF. The CDR3 DNA follows: TGTGCCAGCAGCTTAGGGGTAGGACGGGGGACCACTGAAGCTTTCTTT. The chain employs TRBV11-2 and TRBJ1-1, with D possibly TRBD1 on 5 matching bases. Trimming removed 1 base at V and 4 bases at J, with 16 bases between. Germline V lookup: CDR1 SGHAT, CDR2 FQNNGV. This CDR3 is built from 16 residues.

The chain combines TRBV5-1 with TRBJ2-7; 7 positions agree with TRBD2. The CDR3 length is 16 residues. With V trimmed by 2 bases and J by 1 base, 9 bases remained unmatched. Per the germline V gene, CDR1 is SGHRS and CDR2 is YFSETQ. This CDR3 reads CASSLGRLAESYEQYF. The CDR3 DNA is TGCGCCAGCAGCTTAGGAAGACTAGCAGAATCCTACGAGCAGTACTTC.

The chain links TRBV7-3 to TRBJ2-1; no clear D. The CDR3 covers 16 residues. Germline-derived CDR1 and CDR2 are SGHTA and FQGTGA. V lost 6 bases, J lost 0 bases, and 15 bases lay in between. CDR3 nucleotide sequence: TGTGCCAGCAGTTTTACGGGTACTTCCTCCTACAATGAGCAGTTCTTC. This sequence encodes CASSFTGTSSYNEQFF.

This chain joins TRBV5-6 and TRBJ1-6; no firm D call. Deletions cut 4 bases from V and 5 bases from J, with 13 bases between. The CDR3 consists of 15 residues. Looked up from germline, CDR1 is SGHDT and CDR2 is YYEEEE. CDR3 DNA sequence: TGTGCCAGCAGCCCCCTGGGCTTTGATAATTCACCCCTCCACTTT. It yields the protein CASSPLGFDNSPLHF.

The rearrangement joins TRBV28 to TRBJ1-4, with 7 bases lining up with TRBD1. The CDR3 consists of 16 residues. With V trimmed by 5 bases and J by 8 bases, 14 bases remained unmatched. In germline, CDR1 is MDHEN, CDR2 SYDVKM. The CDR3 DNA reads as TGTGCCAGCAGTGCCCAAGGGGGCAGGTTAAAGGAAAAACTGTTTTTT. This codes for CASSAQGGRLKEKLFF.

On this clone itself: This CDR3 is also generated by other DNA sequences in the sample. The chain joins TRBV5-1 to TRBJ2-3; D call uncertain. The CDR3 is 13 residues long. Germline CDR1 SGHRS, CDR2 YFSETQ. V lost 4 bases, J lost 2 bases, and 8 bases lay in between. The CDR3 loop reads CASSPFPTDTQYF. In DNA, the CDR3 is TGCGCCAGCAGCCCCTTTCCCACAGATACGCAGTATTTT.

The genes are TRBV9 and TRBJ2-5; 7 nucleotides align to TRBD2. The CDR3 is 11 residues long. Losses at the gene ends were 7 bases for V and 5 bases for J; bases not matched to a gene: 2. CDR1 is SGDLS, CDR2 YYNGEE, per germline. The CDR3 DNA follows: TGTGCCAGCGGGGAGGGGGAGACCCAGTACTTC. It is translated as CASGEGETQYF.

The CDR3 here is CASSLFGGAGQPQHF. The CDR3 bases are TGTGCCAGCAGTTTATTTGGGGGCGCGGGTCAGCCCCAGCATTTT. The genes are TRBV28 and TRBJ1-5; possible D gene TRBD1, 6 bases. The CDR3 runs to 15 residues. Germline V gene lookup returns CDR1 MDHEN and CDR2 SYDVKM. Deletions cut 1 base from V and 6 bases from J, with 13 bases between. The full variable domain, in which reference TRBV28 and TRBJ1-5 provide the parts outside the CDR3, is DVKVTQSSRYLVKRTGEKVFLECVQDMDHENMFWYRQDPGLGLRLIYFSYDVKMKEKGDIPEGYSVSREKKERFSLILESASTNQTSMYLCASSLFGGAGQPQHFGDGTRLSIL.

The chain carries TRBV27 and TRBJ2-5, with 8 bases that match TRBD2. The germline CDR1 and CDR2 sequences are MNHEY and SMNVEV (reference sequence). Trimming took 7 bases from V and 5 from J; bases not matched to a gene: 12. The CDR3 extends over 15 amino acids. CDR3: CASKDSAGGGETQYF. CDR3 sequence (DNA): TGTGCCAGCAAGGACTCGGCGGGAGGTGGGGAGACCCAGTACTTC.

The V call is TRBV2, the J call TRBJ2-7, with 8 bases lining up with TRBD2. CDR1 and CDR2 (germline): SNHLY, FYNNEI. J gave up 3 bases and V 5 bases, and 3 bases lay outside the gene matches. The CDR3 is made up of 13 amino acids. In nucleotides, the CDR3 is TGTGCCAGCAGTTGGACTAGCAGCTACGAGCAGTACTTC. This translates into CASSWTSSYEQYF.

The V call is TRBV19, the J call TRBJ2-1, with 9 nucleotides matching TRBD2. Germline V CDR1 and CDR2: LNHDA, SQIVND (reference sequence). CDR3 length equals 19 residues. With 4 bases clipped from V and 3 bases from J, the junction kept 16 bases outside the gene matches. This chain's CDR3 is CASSTQETSGEHLYNEQFF. Here the CDR3 DNA reads TGTGCCAGTAGTACCCAGGAGACTAGCGGAGAACATCTCTACAATGAGCAGTTCTTC.

J is TRBJ1-2 and V is TRBV28, with a possible D match to TRBD1 (5 bases). The CDR3 consists of 14 residues. V was trimmed by 7 bases and J by 6 bases, leaving 18 bases between them. Germline V lookup: CDR1 MDHEN, CDR2 SYDVKM. The CDR3: CASTGDPATHGYTF. In DNA, the CDR3 is TGTGCCAGCACGGGGGACCCTGCGACGCATGGCTACACCTTC.

J is TRBJ1-1 and V is TRBV5-1, with 7 positions matching TRBD1. Trimming cost V 4 bases and J 6 bases; bases outside gene matches: 6. CDR3 size: 13 residues. Per the germline V gene, CDR1 is SGHRS and CDR2 is YFSETQ. This CDR3 reads CASSVSQGPEAFF. CDR3 in DNA: TGCGCCAGCAGCGTCTCACAGGGGCCTGAAGCTTTCTTT. The full variable domain, rest sourced from reference TRBV5-1 and TRBJ1-1, is KAGVTQTPRYLIKTRGQQVTLSCSPISGHRSVSWYQQTPGQGLQFLFEYFSETQRNKGNFPGRFSGRQFSNSRSEMNVSTLELGDSALYLCASSVSQGPEAFFGQGTRLTVV.

The rearrangement links TRBV18 to TRBJ2-3; D may be TRBD2 (6 bases). The germline V gene has CDR1 KGHSH and CDR2 LQKENI. This CDR3 contains 16 residues. V was shortened by 3 bases and J by 6 bases, with 19 bases between the two germline ends. The CDR3 nucleotides read TGTGCCAGCTCACCCTTGGCGGGAATTGGAGGGGATACGCAGTATTTT. This sequence encodes CASSPLAGIGGDTQYF. Supplemented by reference TRBV18 and TRBJ2-3, the full variable domain reads NAGVMQNPRHLVRRRGQEARLRCSPMKGHSHVYWYRQLPEEGLKFMVYLQKENIIDESGMPKERFSAEFPKEGPSILRIQQVVRGDSAAYFCASSPLAGIGGDTQYFGPGTRLTVL.

The chain uses TRBV12-3 or TRBV12-4 and TRBJ1-5; the D gene is possibly TRBD1 (6 bases). Trimming left V 4 bases short and J 5 bases short, with 9 bases between. The CDR3 loop spans 13 amino acids. CDR3 in DNA: TGTGCCAGCAGTTCCAGGGGTGATCAGCCCCAGCATTTT. This encodes CASSSRGDQPQHF.

The chain carries TRBV18 and TRBJ1-1; D is uncertain. V gave up 3 bases and J gave up 4 bases, with 9 bases separating them. The CDR3 is 13 residues long. CDR1 and CDR2 from the germline V gene are KGHSH and LQKENI. CDR3 sequence: CASSPGGSTEAFF. The CDR3 DNA follows: TGTGCCAGCTCACCCGGAGGGAGCACTGAAGCTTTCTTT.

The V and J genes are TRBV10-2 and TRBJ1-5; possibly TRBD1 for D (6 bases). The CDR3 is made up of 16 amino acids. Germline loops: CDR1 WSHSY, CDR2 SAAADI. Trimming stripped 6 bases from V and 5 bases from J, with 20 bases between. The CDR3, as DNA: TGCGCCAGCAGATCTGATTTCCGGGACAACCATCAGCCCCAGCATTTT. This encodes CASRSDFRDNHQPQHF.

This clone was seen just once. The chain recombines TRBV3-1 (or the pseudogene TRBV3-2) with TRBJ2-7; TRBD1 might be the D (6 bases). The CDR3 totals 13 residues. Germline values: CDR1 LGHDT, CDR2 YNNKEL (reference sequence). The V end lost 4 bases, the J end lost 6 bases, and 13 bases lay between the germline ends. The CDR3 reads CASSPIPGVEQYF. As DNA, the CDR3 is TGTGCCAGCAGCCCCATCCCAGGGGTCGAGCAGTACTTC.

The J gene is TRBJ1-2, the V gene TRBV12-3 or TRBV12-4, with D unclear. Trimming left V 7 bases short and J 6 bases short, with 12 bases between. CDR3 length: 12 residues. The CDR3 region has the DNA TGTGCCAGCATGATGGTGAGGAATGGCTACACCTTC. The encoded protein is CASMMVRNGYTF.

V and J are TRBV10-3 and TRBJ2-7; 8 positions match TRBD2. Germline CDR1 reads ENHRY; CDR2 reads SYGVKD. The CDR3 is made up of 14 amino acids. V shed 10 bases and J 0 bases; nucleotides not matched to a gene: 8. The CDR3 here is CATALRGDSYEQYF. The CDR3 DNA is TGTGCCACCGCTTTGCGGGGGGACTCCTACGAGCAGTACTTC.

The chain employs TRBV10-3 and TRBJ1-4, with 7 bases fitting TRBD1. The CDR3 runs to 15 residues. With V trimmed by 3 bases and J by 2 bases, 3 bases remained unmatched. In germline, CDR1 is ENHRY, CDR2 SYGVKD. The DNA of the CDR3 is TGTGCCATCAGTGAATTACAGGGGACTAATGAAAAACTGTTTTTT. The encoded protein is CAISELQGTNEKLFF.

The rearrangement uses TRBV28 and TRBJ2-7; 11 bases agree with TRBD2. The V segment lost 5 bases and the J segment 4 bases; nucleotides outside the gene matches: 7. The V gene's germline CDR1 is MDHEN and CDR2 SYDVKM. This CDR3 has 15 amino acids. CDR3 loop: CASSELAGAVYEQYF. The DNA of the CDR3 is TGTGCCAGCAGTGAACTAGCGGGAGCCGTATACGAGCAGTACTTC.